The T cell receptor (beta chain) described here comes from a study of technical replicates of blood from several donors. Produced via immunoSEQ multiplex PCR; TCRdb's table is partial and in-frame only. Of 70,000 to 85,000 clones in the sample, roughly 94% were seen once. The germline V gene has CDR1 SGHAT and CDR2 FQNNGV. V was trimmed by 2 bases and J by 11 bases, leaving 15 bases between them. CDR3 size: 13 residues. The specimen sequenced was T cells isolated from PBMCs. This sequence joins TRBV11-2 and TRBJ1-2, with a possible D match to TRBD1 (6 bases). This TCR was recovered from a human donor in good health. CDR3 sequence reads: CASSLSTGIRYTF. CDR3 in DNA: TGTGCCAGCAGCTTAAGTACAGGGATAAGGTACACCTTC.